These T cell receptor beta chains were read from a single sample in a study of blood T cell repertoires in COVID-19. Profiled with immunoSEQ multiplex PCR; TCRdb holds only in-frame clones, not every one. The top ten clones hold roughly 3.2% of a sample with about half a million clones, roughly 85% of them seen once. The sequenced sample consisted of peripheral blood. All receptors come from a human donor in a cohort sampled during active COVID-19. The CDR3 runs from the conserved cysteine through the conserved F or W. Each record gives: V gene, D gene, clone size, J gene, CDR3 DNA, CDR3 protein. The D gene is left open where the match is weak. Clone sizes are given selectively: once, few, many, or a class where the clone is expanded.

>TRBV27|TRBD1|once|TRBJ1-4
TGTGCCAGCAGTTCTGGACAGGTTCTAGGTGAAAAACTGTTTTTT
CASSSGQVLGEKLFF
>TRBV7-8|TRBD1|-|TRBJ1-5
TGTGCCAGCAGCTTTCGGCAGGGGGCAAGCAATCAGCCCCAGCATTTT
CASSFRQGASNQPQHF
>TRBV2|-|-|TRBJ2-7
TGTGCCAGCAGTGAAATTGGGCTAGCTCGTTCCGAGCAGTACTTC
CASSEIGLARSEQYF
>TRBV10-3|-|-|TRBJ1-4
TGTGCCATCAGTGCTACAGGGATTGAGAATGAAAAACTGTTTTTT
CAISATGIENEKLFF
>TRBV6-2/TRBV6-3|TRBD2|-|TRBJ2-5
TGTGCCGGCAGTTCTAGCGGAACGCAAGAGACCCAGTACTTC
CAGSSSGTQETQYF
>TRBV7-2|-|-|TRBJ2-1
TGTGCCAGCAGCTTAGCGCCGGCGGGAAGCTCCTACAATGAGCAGTTCTTC
CASSLAPAGSSYNEQFF
>TRBV5-8|TRBD1|-|TRBJ2-2
TGTGCCAGCACCAGGACAGGCGGCGGGGAGCTGTTTTTT
CASTRTGGGELFF
>TRBV6-5|-|many|TRBJ2-3
TGTGCCAGCAGGGTCGGAGATTTCACAGATACGCAGTATTTT
CASRVGDFTDTQYF
>TRBV6-5|-|-|TRBJ2-1
TGTGCCAGCTTCCAGGGACTGGACAATGAGCAGTTCTTC
CASFQGLDNEQFF
>TRBV3-1/TRBV3-2|-|once|TRBJ2-7
TGTGCCAGCAGCCAAGGTGGTGAAGGGGGAAGGGAGCAGTACTTC
CASSQGGEGGREQYF
>TRBV11-2|TRBD1|few|TRBJ1-2
TGTGCCAGCAGCCCTCTGGGGACAGCTTCCTATGGCTACACCTTC
CASSPLGTASYGYTF
>TRBV6-6|-|-|TRBJ2-7
TGTGCCAGCTCCGGGACAACCACCTACGAGCAGTACTTC
CASSGTTTYEQYF
>TRBV6-5|-|-|TRBJ1-2
TGTGCCAGCAGTATCCAGGGGTGGGGAAACTATGGCTACACCTTC
CASSIQGWGNYGYTF
>TRBV6-6|TRBD2|-|TRBJ2-1
TGTGCCAGCAGCCCCAGGCGGGGAAGTCCTAGCGGGAGTGCATACAATGAGCAGTTCTTC
CASSPRRGSPSGSAYNEQFF
>TRBV5-6|TRBD1|-|TRBJ2-3
TGTGCCAGCAGCAAGACCGGGACAGGGGCAGATACGCAGTATTTT
CASSKTGTGADTQYF
>TRBV5-1|TRBD1|-|TRBJ1-2
TGCGCCAGCAGCTTGGCCGGGACAGGGAGAAACTATGGCTACACCTTC
CASSLAGTGRNYGYTF
>TRBV19|-|-|TRBJ1-1
TGTGCCAGTAGTACCCAGGGGACCACTGAAGCTTTCTTT
CASSTQGTTEAFF
>TRBV27|TRBD1|-|TRBJ2-1
TGTGCCAGCAGTTCCCCTCGGGACAGCTACAATGAGCAGTTCTTC
CASSSPRDSYNEQFF
>TRBV5-6|-|-|TRBJ1-2
TGTGCCAGCAGATCCCAATGGGGGCCCCCTGAGCGGGGCTACACCTTC
CASRSQWGPPERGYTF
>TRBV6-2/TRBV6-3|-|-|TRBJ1-1
TGTGCCAGCAGTTACTCATTACTTAAACAGGGCGTGGTGAACACTGAAGCTTTCTTT
CASSYSLLKQGVVNTEAFF
>TRBV5-1|TRBD2|-|TRBJ2-1
TGCGCCAGCAGCCTCCGGGAAGGGACTAGCGGAGTTCTGAAGCCTTACAATGAGCAGTTCTTC
CASSLREGTSGVLKPYNEQFF
>TRBV5-1|-|-|TRBJ1-2
TGCGCCAGCAGCTTGGTTTCAGGGGAATCGTATGGCTACACCTTC
CASSLVSGESYGYTF
>TRBV6-5|-|-|TRBJ1-1
TGTGCCAGCCTAGGGGGAATATACACTGAAGCTTTCTTT
CASLGGIYTEAFF
>TRBV27|TRBD2|-|TRBJ2-3
TGTGCCAGCAGTTTATTAAATGGCGGGGGGGAGTATTTT
CASSLLNGGGEYF
>TRBV6-1|TRBD2|-|TRBJ2-7
TGTGCCAGCATCCCACTAGCGGGAGTAGGCAAGCAGTACTTC
CASIPLAGVGKQYF
>TRBV18|TRBD1|-|TRBJ2-5
TGTGCCAGCTCAAAGACAGGGGGCCAAGAGACCCAGTACTTC
CASSKTGGQETQYF
>TRBV29-1|-|-|TRBJ1-2
TGCAGCGTTGACTCGGGGGTCTATGGCTACACCTTC
CSVDSGVYGYTF
>TRBV3-1/TRBV3-2|TRBD2|-|TRBJ2-7
TGTGCCAGCAGCCGCCTCCTAGCGGGTGGTTTAGGGGAGCAGTACTTC
CASSRLLAGGLGEQYF
>TRBV5-1|-|-|TRBJ2-7
TGCGCCAGCAGCTTGGAGCCCTACGAGCAGTACTTC
CASSLEPYEQYF
>TRBV28|TRBD1|-|TRBJ1-5
TGTGCCAGCAGTCCACAGGGGGTCGGTGCTCAGCCCCAGCATTTT
CASSPQGVGAQPQHF
>TRBV6-5|TRBD1|-|TRBJ1-5
TGTGCCAGCAGTCGACAGGGTAGCAGCAATCAGCCCCAGCATTTT
CASSRQGSSNQPQHF
>TRBV16|-|few|TRBJ2-7
TGTGCCAGCAGCCTAACACCGGAAGGGGCTTACGAGCAGTACTTC
CASSLTPEGAYEQYF
>TRBV19|TRBD2|-|TRBJ2-5
TGTGCCAGTAGTATAGTAAGGACTAGCGGGAAGGAGACCCAGTACTTC
CASSIVRTSGKETQYF
>TRBV3-1/TRBV3-2|TRBD2|-|TRBJ2-7
TGTGCCAGCAGCCAGGTGGGGACTAGTGGGTCTGGCGAGCAGTACTTC
CASSQVGTSGSGEQYF
>TRBV4-1|TRBD1|-|TRBJ2-3
TGCGCCAGCACCTATGGGGTTGGACAGGGGGCGCGAGATACGCAGTATTTT
CASTYGVGQGARDTQYF
>TRBV30|TRBD1|-|TRBJ1-5
TGTGCCTGGAGCGCTTCCGGGACAGGGGGTGATCAGCCCCAGCATTTT
CAWSASGTGGDQPQHF
>TRBV6-5|-|-|TRBJ2-7
TGTGCCAGCAGTCCCCTAGGGGCGGGGAACTACGAGCAGTACTTC
CASSPLGAGNYEQYF
>TRBV6-6|TRBD2|-|TRBJ2-1
TGTGCCAGCAGTTACTCGATAGAGCGGGAGGGCCGAGAGCAGTTCTTC
CASSYSIEREGREQFF
>TRBV6-5|-|-|TRBJ1-1
TGTGCCAGCAGACCGGAGCGTTTGAACACTGAAGCTTTCTTT
CASRPERLNTEAFF
>TRBV7-3|TRBD2|-|TRBJ2-3
TGTGCCAGCAGCCAACTCCCTAGCGGGGGGAACACAGATACGCAGTATTTT
CASSQLPSGGNTDTQYF
>TRBV10-2|TRBD2|-|TRBJ2-7
TGCGCCAGCAGGCAGACTAGCGGGAGTCACGAGCAGTACTTC
CASRQTSGSHEQYF
>TRBV19|TRBD1|-|TRBJ1-2
TGTGCCAGTACCCCCGGACAGGTAGCTAACTATGGCTACACCTTC
CASTPGQVANYGYTF
>TRBV27|TRBD2|-|TRBJ2-3
TGTGCCAGCAGTTTAACCGGGACTACTACACAGTATTTT
CASSLTGTTTQYF
>TRBV29-1|-|-|TRBJ2-1
TGCAGCGTTGATTACTATAGGAATGAGCAGTTCTTC
CSVDYYRNEQFF
>TRBV7-3|-|-|TRBJ2-3
TGTGCCAGCAGCTTATTGGGACAACCCACAGATACGCAGTATTTT
CASSLLGQPTDTQYF
>TRBV4-1|-|-|TRBJ2-1
TGCGCCAGCAGCCCCCAGAGACAGGTGACGTACGATGAGCAGTTCTTC
CASSPQRQVTYDEQFF
>TRBV5-1|-|once|TRBJ1-2
TGCGCCAGCAGACTACAGGGAGGGAACTATGGCTACACCTTC
CASRLQGGNYGYTF
>TRBV5-5|-|-|TRBJ1-5
TGTGCCAGCAGCTTGATTCCCGCCACAAGCAATCAGCCCCAGCATTTT
CASSLIPATSNQPQHF
>TRBV2|TRBD1|-|TRBJ2-1
TGTGCCAGCAGTGAAGGCAGGGGGTATAATGAGCAGTTCTTC
CASSEGRGYNEQFF
>TRBV28|-|-|TRBJ2-3
TGTGCCAGCAGCCCTATTCGGGGGGCAAGCACAGATACGCAGTATTTT
CASSPIRGASTDTQYF
>TRBV27|-|-|TRBJ2-2
TGTGCCAGCAGTAGGACACCCGCGAACACCGGGGAGCTGTTTTTT
CASSRTPANTGELFF
>TRBV9|TRBD1|-|TRBJ1-3
TGTGCCAGCAGCACGCGCCAACAGGGGGCTGGAAACACCATATATTTT
CASSTRQQGAGNTIYF
>TRBV29-1|-|-|TRBJ1-3
TGCAGCGTAAAGCCAACGGGAGCTGGAAACACCATATATTTT
CSVKPTGAGNTIYF
>TRBV18|-|once|TRBJ2-7
TGTGCCAGCTCACCACGTACAAATAACTACGAGCAGTACTTC
CASSPRTNNYEQYF
>TRBV9|-|-|TRBJ2-7
TGTGCCAGCAGCGTTCACGACTCAGCCTCCTACGAGCAGTACTTC
CASSVHDSASYEQYF